This TCR beta chain is drawn from a study of regulatory and conventional T cells in RAG deficiency. Germline V gene sequence: CDR1 SGDLS, CDR2 YYNGEE. The CDR3 covers 18 residues. V shed 0 bases and J shed 0 bases, with 18 bases lying between them. Study findings and constraints: Shannon entropy fell and Simpson indices rose in RAG-deficient patients.

Genomic DNA came from blood regulatory T cells gated CD4+ CD25-high CD127-low. Profiling relied on immunoSEQ multiplex PCR, and the TCRdb table lists in-frame clones only, not all of them. The sample includes tens of thousands of clones, around nine tenths of them seen just once. With regard to this clone: Its target is unknown.

This sample also appeared in a second study, on regulatory T cells. That publication notes: The primer mix had 52 TRBV and 13 TRBJ primers.

The specimen was Tregs sorted from blood. This TCR came from a human donor in good health. The chain has TRBV9 and TRBJ1-1; D is ambiguous. The CDR3 coding sequence is TGTGCCAGCAGCGTAGACGGCGGAAAAATGGTCGTGAACACTGAAGCTTTCTTT. This translates into CASSVDGGKMVVNTEAFF.